The 13 T cell receptor beta chains below were found in one sample sequenced in a study of PD-1 blockade in mismatch repair-deficient tumors. Repertoires were generated with immunoSEQ multiplex PCR, while TCRdb's copy carries only in-frame clones and drops some. This table holds tens of thousands of clones, roughly 77% found once. The starting material was peripheral blood, obtained 4 weeks after starting pembrolizumab. The source of these receptors is an adult with mismatch repair-deficient cancer.

The chain uses TRBV7-9 and TRBJ2-3; D is ambiguous. The CDR3 is 14 amino acids. Trimming pared 5 bases from V and 0 bases from J, leaving 9 bases between. In germline, CDR1 is SEHNR, CDR2 FQNEAQ (reference sequence). CDR3: CASSPSPSTDTQYF. The CDR3 DNA reads as TGTGCCAGCAGCCCCAGCCCAAGCACAGATACGCAGTATTTT.

This chain uses TRBV7-8 with TRBJ2-3; 7 positions match TRBD2. The CDR3 has 19 residues. Germline V gene data show CDR1 as SGHVS and CDR2 as FQNEAQ. The V gene end was trimmed by 1 base and the J gene end by 6 bases; junction bases not matched to a gene: 19. CDR3 residues: CASSLGLAFQKRGWDTQYF. CDR3 DNA: TGTGCCAGCAGCTTAGGACTAGCCTTCCAAAAGCGGGGCTGGGATACGCAGTATTTT.

The chain employs TRBV18 and TRBJ1-5; D unresolved. This CDR3 contains 15 residues. Germline CDR1 KGHSH, CDR2 LQKENI. V lost 4 bases and J 2 bases, leaving 12 bases between the germline ends. CDR3 amino acids: CASSQEGSGNQPQHF. The DNA of the CDR3 is TGTGCCAGCTCACAAGAGGGATCGGGCAATCAGCCCCAGCATTTT.

The chain joins TRBV27 to TRBJ2-7; 7 bases are shared with TRBD1. V shed 2 bases and J 4 bases; nucleotides not matched to a gene: 8. The CDR3 sequence is 15 residues long. In germline, CDR1 is MNHEY, CDR2 SMNVEV (reference sequence). DNA of the CDR3: TGTGCCAGCAGTTTACGGACAGGAACCGCGTACGAGCAGTACTTC. It codes for CASSLRTGTAYEQYF.

This clone was seen just once. The rearrangement uses TRBV27 and TRBJ1-1; D remains unclear. The CDR3 contains 15 residues. V lost 4 bases, J lost 1 base, and 13 bases lay in between. Germline CDR1 is MNHEY and CDR2 is SMNVEV (reference sequence). DNA of the CDR3: TGTGCCAGCAGTTGGTCGAGGGCGGCGAACACTGAAGCTTTCTTT. Residues: CASSWSRAANTEAFF.

J is TRBJ1-1 and V is TRBV27; the match to TRBD1 covers 9 bases. The J segment lost 1 base and the V segment lost 4 bases, leaving 1 base of the junction unmatched. From germline, CDR1 is MNHEY and CDR2 SMNVEV (reference sequence). CDR3 size: 14 residues. The CDR3 loop is CASSSTGGNTEAFF. In nucleotides, the CDR3 is TGTGCCAGCAGTTCGACAGGGGGGAACACTGAAGCTTTCTTT.

The chain recombines TRBV27 with TRBJ2-7; 9 bases are shared with TRBD1. Per germline, CDR1 MNHEY and CDR2 SMNVEV (reference sequence). This CDR3 has 15 amino acids. Losses at the gene ends were 2 bases for V and 5 bases for J; bases not matched to a gene: 7. Written as DNA, the CDR3 is TGTGCCAGCAGTTTAAGCGGGACAGGGACCCACGAGCAGTACTTC. As protein: CASSLSGTGTHEQYF.

The chain links TRBV27 to TRBJ1-5, with TRBD1 matching over 8 bases. Trimming removed 6 bases from V and 7 bases from J; junction bases left unmatched: 5. The germline gives CDR1 MNHEY, CDR2 SMNVEV (reference sequence). The CDR3 runs 13 residues. CDR3 loop: CASSETGVQPQHF. Written as DNA, the CDR3 is TGTGCCAGCAGCGAGACAGGGGTCCAGCCCCAGCATTTT.

This chain joins TRBV28 and TRBJ1-5; D remains unclear. V dropped 8 bases and J dropped 1 base, with 12 bases sitting between them. Looked up from germline, CDR1 is MDHEN and CDR2 is SYDVKM. This CDR3 contains 14 residues. The DNA of the CDR3 is TGTGCCAGCGGAAAAGACGCAAGCAATCAGCCCCAGCATTTT. Translation gives CASGKDASNQPQHF.

The V and J genes are TRBV19 and TRBJ1-2; TRBD1 aligns across 10 bases. Trimming cost V 6 bases and J 4 bases; bases outside gene matches: 5. In germline, CDR1 is LNHDA, CDR2 SQIVND (reference sequence). The CDR3 totals 14 residues. CDR3 nucleotides: TGTGCCAGTAGCCCGGACAGGGGGTCCTATGGCTACACCTTC. This sequence encodes CASSPDRGSYGYTF.

This chain connects TRBV19 to TRBJ2-1; D is unclear. Germline CDR1 LNHDA, CDR2 SQIVND (reference sequence). V lost 1 base to trimming and J lost 9 bases, with 7 bases between them. The CDR3 sequence is 12 residues long. CDR3 nucleotide sequence: TGTGCCAGTAGTATAGGGTATGTTGAGCAGTTCTTC. This codes for CASSIGYVEQFF.

This chain uses TRBV6-5 with TRBJ2-1; D unresolved. Germline values: CDR1 MNHEY, CDR2 SVGAGI. Trimming cost V 7 bases and J 0 bases, with 13 bases left between them. The CDR3 spans 15 residues. As DNA, the CDR3 is TGTGCCAGCAAAAGAGGACGGAGCTCCTACAATGAGCAGTTCTTC. It encodes CASKRGRSSYNEQFF.

This clone is medium-sized (0.01 to 0.1%) within its sample. V is TRBV10-3 and J is TRBJ2-7; possibly TRBD1 for D (5 bases). Deletions cut 3 bases from V and 4 bases from J, with 13 bases between. Germline-derived CDR1 and CDR2 are ENHRY and SYGVKD. CDR3 length: 14 residues. CDR3 in DNA: TGTGCCATCAGTGATCCCGTCAGGGAATACGAGCAGTACTTC. Translated: CAISDPVREYEQYF.